Listed below are T cell receptor beta chains from one sample, sequenced in a study of cytomegalovirus exposure and HLA in healthy donors. The protocol was immunoSEQ multiplex PCR, while the TCRdb copy is restricted to in-frame clones and leaves out a portion. The sample carries some 200,000 clones, 80% recorded once. The sequenced sample was PBMCs. Receptors were obtained from a boy aged 5-17 years in good health and CMV-seronegative. The conserved cysteine and the conserved F or W are not part of the CDR3 here.

>18|TRBV21-1
ASSKALRKTGANLNQPQH
>12|TRBV29-1
SVEDVGQGARQF
>12|TRBV11-2
ASSTKGVITEAF
>12|TRBV7-9
ASSFDSSNQPQH
>11|TRBV2
ASIIGTRNEQF
>14|TRBV9
ASSVDGGFAKNIQY
>15|TRBV5-1
ASSLDLTGTGAGGYT
>15|TRBV9
ASSPTRPGQDNEKLF
>13|TRBV28
ASSPPGPLTGELF
>11|TRBV15
ATSRDRRQPQH
>9|TRBV20-1
SAPSDIQGF
>11|TRBV19
ASSTQGNQPQH
>13|TRBV4-1
ASSQDHAWRYGYT
>14|TRBV25-1
ASSQTGTANNSPLH
>13|TRBV11-2
ASSFVRKGADGYT
>11|TRBV9
ASSVQQFTEAF
>13|TRBV7-2
ASSSTGTGNQPQH
>14|TRBV5-1
ASSLSPAGGLNEQF
>13|TRBV4-2
ASSQGVRENTEAF
>13|TRBV30
AWSLNSGSQETQY
>15|TRBV4-3
ASSQDLSGTSYHEQY
>11|TRBV2
ASSPSGEHTQY
>13|TRBV11-2
ASSLGGYSNQPQH